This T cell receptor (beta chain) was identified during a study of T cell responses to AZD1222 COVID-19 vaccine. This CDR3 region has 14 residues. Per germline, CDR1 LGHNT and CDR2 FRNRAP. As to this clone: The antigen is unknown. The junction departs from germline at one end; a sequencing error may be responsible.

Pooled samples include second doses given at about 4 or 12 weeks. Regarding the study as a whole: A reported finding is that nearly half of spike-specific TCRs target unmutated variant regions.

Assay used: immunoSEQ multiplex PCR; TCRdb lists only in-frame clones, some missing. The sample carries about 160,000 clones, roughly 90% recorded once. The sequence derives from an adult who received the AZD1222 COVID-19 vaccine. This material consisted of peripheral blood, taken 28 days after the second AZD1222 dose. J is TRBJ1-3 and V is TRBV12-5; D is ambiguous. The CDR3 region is CASGLAQSGNTIYF. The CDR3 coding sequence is TGTGCTAGTGGTTTGGCGCAGTCTGGGAACACCATATATTTT.